Each of the 14 T cell receptor beta chains below was sequenced from the same sample in a study of T-cell reconstitution after alpha-beta-depleted transplantation in children. During its preparation, the TCRbeta library received unique molecular identifiers. TCRdb reprocessed the PCR reads via MiXCR and lists one record per CDR3 protein. The repertoire consists of about 500,000 distinct CDR3 sequences, with roughly an eighth occurring once and the leading ten covering around 15%. The starting material was PBMCs, mostly from graft donor cells, obtained 180 days after TCRalphabeta/CD19-depleted stem cell transplant. Receptors originate from a female patient aged 2 to 10 who had a stem cell transplant for aplastic anemia, so the T cells may come from the graft donor.

This clonotype was seen ten or more times. This rearrangement joins TRBV6-5 to TRBJ1-2, with no clear D. This CDR3 region has 16 residues. Germline V CDR1 and CDR2: MNHEY, SVGAGI. Trimming shortened V by 0 bases and J by 0 bases, and 11 bases separated the two germline ends. The CDR3 sequence is CASSYSTGTANYGYTF. Here the CDR3 DNA reads TGTGCCAGCAGTTACTCTACCGGAACAGCTAACTATGGCTACACCTTC.

The rearrangement links TRBV5-6 to TRBJ1-1, with D possibly being TRBD1 (5 bases). V lost 1 base and J 5 bases, leaving 12 bases between the germline ends. The CDR3 contains 14 residues. Germline V gene data show CDR1 as SGHDT and CDR2 as YYEEEE. The CDR3 sequence: CASSLRGVGTEAFF. The CDR3 DNA follows: TGTGCCAGCAGCTTGCGGGGGGTGGGAACTGAAGCTTTCTTT.

This clonotype was observed a few times. The V call is TRBV2, the J call TRBJ2-7; 7 nucleotides agree with TRBD2. This CDR3 region has 14 residues. Trimming removed 4 bases from V and 1 base from J; junction bases left unmatched: 4. Germline V gene data show CDR1 as SNHLY and CDR2 as FYNNEI. CDR3 residues: CASSVRGVSYEQYV. DNA of the CDR3: TGTGCCAGCAGTGTCCGGGGGGTTTCCTACGAGCAGTACGTC.

This clonotype was found a few times. This chain connects TRBV20-1 to TRBJ1-2; D possibly corresponds to TRBD1 (5 bases). In germline, CDR1 is DFQATT, CDR2 SNEGSKA (reference sequence). V was shortened by 5 bases and J by 8 bases, with 9 bases between the two germline ends. This CDR3 has 10 residues. DNA of the CDR3: TGCAGTGCTGGAAGGGGCGGCTACACCTTC. Its translation: CSAGRGGYTF.

This clonotype showed up just a few times. The V call is TRBV4-3, the J call TRBJ2-2; no reliable D call. CDR1 and CDR2 from the germline V gene are LGHNA and YSLEER. CDR3 length: 16 amino acids. Trimming shortened V by 1 base and J by 0 bases, and 9 bases separated the two germline ends. CDR3 DNA: TGCGCCAGCAGCCAAGCTCCTACCTCGAACACCGGGGAGCTGTTTTTT. It specifies CASSQAPTSNTGELFF.

This clonotype was counted at least ten times. This chain links TRBV15 with TRBJ2-3; D ambiguous. V gave up 0 bases and J gave up 4 bases, with 5 bases separating them. The germline V gene has CDR1 LNHNV and CDR2 YYDKDF (reference sequence). This CDR3 has 13 residues. The CDR3 DNA reads as TGTGCCACCAGCAGAGAGGCCGCAGATACGCAGTATTTT. Protein sequence: CATSREAADTQYF.

This clonotype was found a few times. The chain links TRBV20-1 to TRBJ1-1, with a weak D call TRBD1 (6 bases). The CDR3 is 12 residues long. Trimming shortened V by 5 bases and J by 1 base, and 8 bases separated the two germline ends. CDR1 DFQATT and CDR2 SNEGSKA come from the germline V gene (reference sequence). This chain's CDR3 is CSALQGNTEAFF. The DNA for the CDR3 is TGCAGTGCTTTACAGGGGAACACTGAAGCTTTCTTT.

This clonotype came up many times. The genes are TRBV6-5 and TRBJ2-7, with 12 bases that match TRBD2. V lost 4 bases to trimming and J lost 3 bases; unmatched junction nucleotides: 4. Germline loops: CDR1 MNHEY, CDR2 SVGAGI. The CDR3 covers 15 residues. The CDR3 DNA reads as TGTGCCAGCAGTTCGCGACTAGCGGGAGACTACGAGCAGTACTTC. Encoded protein: CASSSRLAGDYEQYF.

The chain couples TRBV14 to TRBJ2-5, with unresolved D. Germline V lookup: CDR1 SGHDN, CDR2 FVKESK. The CDR3 consists of 13 residues. V lost 2 bases and J lost 2, with 6 bases in between. The CDR3 loop is CASSQTVQETQYF. The CDR3 DNA reads TGTGCCAGCAGCCAAACGGTGCAAGAGACCCAGTACTTC.

This chain links TRBV11-2 with TRBJ2-2, with D possibly called TRBD1 or TRBD2 (7 bases each). CDR1 and CDR2 from the germline V gene are SGHAT and FQNNGV. CDR3 length equals 15 residues. Trimming took 3 bases from V and 4 from J, leaving 12 bases between them. The CDR3 sequence is CASSFVRGGTGELFF. The CDR3 DNA is TGTGCCAGCAGCTTTGTCAGGGGGGGCACCGGGGAGCTGTTTTTT. The full variable domain, in which reference TRBV11-2 and TRBJ2-2 provide the parts outside the CDR3, is EAGVAQSPRYKIIEKRQSVAFWCNPISGHATLYWYQQILGQGPKLLIQFQNNGVVDDSQLPKDRFSAERLKGVDSTLKIQPAKLEDSAVYLCASSFVRGGTGELFFGEGSRLTVL.

This clonotype was seen a handful of times. The rearrangement uses TRBV6-1 and TRBJ1-1; 10 nucleotides align to TRBD1. Germline V gene lookup returns CDR1 MNHNS and CDR2 SASEGT. This CDR3 spans 13 amino acids. The ends lost 4 bases at V and 10 bases at J; junction bases unmatched: 6. The CDR3 sequence: CASSGDRGRGAFF. The CDR3 DNA follows: TGTGCCAGCAGTGGCGACAGGGGGCGAGGAGCTTTCTTT.

The V call is TRBV5-1, the J call TRBJ1-2; D unclear. Germline V CDR1 and CDR2: SGHRS, YFSETQ. The CDR3 has 13 amino acids. V dropped 0 bases and J dropped 6 bases, with 9 bases sitting between them. The CDR3, as DNA: TGCGCCAGCAGCTTGGTTGGGGAGGATGGCTACACCTTC. Protein sequence: CASSLVGEDGYTF.

This clonotype was counted many times. The J gene is TRBJ1-5, the V gene TRBV6-1; possibly TRBD1 for D (6 bases). This CDR3 is 13 amino acids long. Germline values: CDR1 MNHNS, CDR2 SASEGT. V shed 6 bases and J shed 3 bases, with 9 bases lying between them. CDR3 amino acids: CASRGTFNQPQHF. CDR3 nucleotides: TGTGCCAGCAGAGGGACATTCAATCAGCCCCAGCATTTT.

The chain recombines TRBV20-1 with TRBJ1-2; 9 bases line up with TRBD1. Germline loops: CDR1 DFQATT, CDR2 SNEGSKA (reference sequence). This CDR3 spans 14 amino acids. J was trimmed by 7 bases and V by 2 bases; bases with no gene match: 8. The CDR3 here is CSARSTTGGSGYTF. The CDR3 nucleotides read TGCAGTGCTAGAAGTACCACAGGGGGCAGTGGCTACACCTTC.